The clone carrying this T cell receptor (beta chain) was observed a single time. The sample comes from a study of blood T cell repertoires in COVID-19. TCRdb's copy holds only in-frame clones and misses some; the assay was immunoSEQ multiplex PCR. Of 280,000 or so clones listed, approximately 83% are singletons. The CDR3 has 15 residues. V shed 1 base and J 3 bases; nucleotides not matched to a gene: 6. CDR1 is SGHRS, CDR2 YFSETQ, per germline. This clonotype was sampled from a woman between 50 and 59 years old who had recovered from COVID-19. The sequencing sample was made of peripheral blood. This sequence joins TRBV5-1 and TRBJ2-5; 7 bases agree with TRBD1. The CDR3 bases are TGCGCCAGCAGCTTGACAGGGGCGCGGGAAGAGACCCAGTACTTC. It yields the protein CASSLTGAREETQYF.